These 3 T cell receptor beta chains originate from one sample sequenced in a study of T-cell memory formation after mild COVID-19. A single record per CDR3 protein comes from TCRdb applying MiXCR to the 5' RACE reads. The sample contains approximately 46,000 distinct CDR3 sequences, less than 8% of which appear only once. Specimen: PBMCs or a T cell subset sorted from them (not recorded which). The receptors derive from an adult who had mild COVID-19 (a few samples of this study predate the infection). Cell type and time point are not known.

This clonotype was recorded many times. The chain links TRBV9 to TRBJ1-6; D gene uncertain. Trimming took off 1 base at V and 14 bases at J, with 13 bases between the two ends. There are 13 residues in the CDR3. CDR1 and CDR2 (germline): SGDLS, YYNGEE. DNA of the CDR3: TGTGCCAGCAGCGTAACCGGTGATGTGGCCCTCCACTTT. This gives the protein CASSVTGDVALHF.

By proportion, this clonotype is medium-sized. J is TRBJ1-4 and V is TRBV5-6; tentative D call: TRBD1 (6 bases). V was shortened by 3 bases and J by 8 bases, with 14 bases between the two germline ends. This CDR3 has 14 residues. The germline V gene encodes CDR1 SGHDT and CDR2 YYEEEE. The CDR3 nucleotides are TGTGCCAGCAGCTACACAGGGTCTCGCGAAAAACTGTTTTTT. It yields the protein CASSYTGSREKLFF.

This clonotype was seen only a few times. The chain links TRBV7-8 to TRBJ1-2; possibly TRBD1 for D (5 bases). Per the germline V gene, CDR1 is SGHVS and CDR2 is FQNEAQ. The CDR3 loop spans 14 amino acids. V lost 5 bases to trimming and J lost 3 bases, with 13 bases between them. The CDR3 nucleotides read TGTGCCAGCAGCCCCGGGACGGGCGACTATGGCTACACCTTC. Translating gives CASSPGTGDYGYTF.